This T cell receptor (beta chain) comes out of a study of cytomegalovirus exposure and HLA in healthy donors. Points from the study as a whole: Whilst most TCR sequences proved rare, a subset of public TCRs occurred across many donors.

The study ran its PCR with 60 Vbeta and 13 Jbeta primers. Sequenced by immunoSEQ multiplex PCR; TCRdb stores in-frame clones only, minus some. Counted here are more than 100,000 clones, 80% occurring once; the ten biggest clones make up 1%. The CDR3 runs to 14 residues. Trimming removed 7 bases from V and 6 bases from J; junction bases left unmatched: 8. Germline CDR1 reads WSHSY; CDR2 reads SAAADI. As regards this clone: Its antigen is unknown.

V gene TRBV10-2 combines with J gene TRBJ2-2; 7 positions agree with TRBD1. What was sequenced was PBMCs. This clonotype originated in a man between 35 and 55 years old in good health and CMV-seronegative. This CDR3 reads CASNYRTGPGELFF. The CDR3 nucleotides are TGCGCCAGCAACTACCGGACAGGCCCCGGGGAGCTGTTTTTT.